One and the same sample provided the 24 T cell receptor beta chains below, sequenced in a study of cytomegalovirus exposure and HLA in healthy donors. Use of 60 Vbeta and 13 Jbeta primers characterized the PCR. The assay was immunoSEQ multiplex PCR, and TCRdb's table has in-frame clones only and misses some. The data hold approximately 220,000 clones, with over 70% observed a single time. The sequenced material came from PBMCs. These receptors originate from a boy aged 2 to 10 in good health and CMV-seronegative.

The chain combines TRBV15 with TRBJ2-7, with D possibly being TRBD1 (5 bases). Germline V CDR1 and CDR2: LNHNV, YYDKDF (reference sequence). The CDR3 extends over 16 amino acids. Trimming stripped 0 bases from V and 5 bases from J, with 17 bases between. This chain's CDR3 is CATSRDHETDYDEQYF. In DNA, the CDR3 is TGTGCCACCAGCAGAGATCATGAGACAGATTACGACGAGCAGTACTTC.

This clone was counted only a few times. The CDR3 spells CASSYNLDGSYEQYF. The CDR3 DNA reads TGTGCCAGCAGTTACAACTTGGACGGGAGTTACGAGCAGTACTTC. J is TRBJ2-7 and V is TRBV6-5; D possibly corresponds to TRBD2 (6 bases). Trimming took 2 bases from V and 4 from J, leaving 15 bases between them. The CDR3 loop spans 15 amino acids. The germline V gene has CDR1 MNHEY and CDR2 SVGAGI.

The rearrangement uses TRBV7-9 and TRBJ2-2; TRBD1 agrees at 7 bases. This CDR3 is 16 amino acids long. The V gene's germline CDR1 is SEHNR and CDR2 FQNEAQ (reference sequence). With 0 bases clipped from V and 2 bases from J, the junction kept 3 bases outside the gene matches. CDR3 DNA sequence: TGTGCCAGCAGCTTAGCGGGACAGCCTAACACCGGGGAGCTGTTTTTT. It is translated as CASSLAGQPNTGELFF.

The rearrangement links TRBV7-9 to TRBJ2-7, with D maybe TRBD1 (6 bases). This CDR3 spans 14 amino acids. Trimming stripped 1 base from V and 5 bases from J, with 12 bases between. Germline CDR1 SEHNR, CDR2 FQNEAQ (reference sequence). CDR3 amino acids: CASSLDQGPNEQYF. Written as DNA, the CDR3 is TGTGCCAGCAGCTTAGATCAGGGGCCCAACGAGCAGTACTTC.

This clone was seen a single time. V gene TRBV2 combines with J gene TRBJ2-3, with D hard to call. Germline V gives CDR1 SNHLY, CDR2 FYNNEI. Trimming stripped 7 bases from V and 4 bases from J, with 9 bases between. This CDR3 comprises 12 residues. The CDR3 protein is CASKETADTQYF. The CDR3 nucleotides read TGTGCCAGCAAAGAGACTGCAGATACGCAGTATTTT. The whole variable domain, filled in from reference TRBV2 and TRBJ2-3, reads EPEVTQTPSHQVTQMGQEVILRCVPISNHLYFYWYRQILGQKVEFLVSFYNNEISEKSEIFDDQFSVERPDGSNFTLKIRSTKLEDSAMYFCASKETADTQYFGPGTRLTVL.

The rearrangement links TRBV30 to TRBJ2-7, with 9 bases lining up with TRBD2. CDR1 GTSNPN and CDR2 SVGIG come from the germline V gene (reference sequence). CDR3 length equals 14 residues. The V gene end was trimmed by 2 bases and the J gene end by 5 bases; junction bases not matched to a gene: 7. In DNA form, the CDR3 reads TGTGCCTGGAGTATCTCCGGGACTAGCCACGAGCAGTACTTC. As protein: CAWSISGTSHEQYF.

J is TRBJ1-1 and V is TRBV19, with D possibly being TRBD1 (5 bases). The length of the CDR3 is 12 residues. The V and J ends lost 6 bases and 4 bases respectively, with 9 bases between them. Germline assignment: CDR1 LNHDA and CDR2 SQIVND (reference sequence). The CDR3 DNA reads TGTGCCAGTAGAACAGGTCCCACTGAAGCTTTCTTT. Its protein is CASRTGPTEAFF.

The chain carries TRBV29-1 and TRBJ1-1, with D possibly matching TRBD1 (6 bases). With 3 bases removed from V and 5 bases from J, the gap between germline ends came to 16 bases. CDR1 SQVTM and CDR2 ANQGSEA come from the germline V gene. CDR3 size: 14 residues. CDR3: CSVDGGGAVTEAFF. CDR3 coding DNA: TGCAGCGTTGATGGGGGGGGCGCGGTTACTGAAGCTTTCTTT.

The genes are TRBV6-5 and TRBJ2-7; TRBD1 aligns across 7 bases. The junction had 7 bases not matched to a gene; V was cut back by 5 bases and J by 0 bases. The CDR3 sequence is 15 residues long. Germline V CDR1 and CDR2: MNHEY, SVGAGI. CDR3 sequence (DNA): TGTGCCAGCAGTAGACCGGGACAGAGCTCCTACGAGCAGTACTTC. Amino acids: CASSRPGQSSYEQYF.

This clone was seen only a few times. This rearrangement joins TRBV4-2 to TRBJ1-5; D remains unclear. V was cut by 0 bases and J by 4 bases, with 7 bases left in between. The CDR3 is 14 residues long. Germline V gives CDR1 LGHNA, CDR2 YNFKEQ. The CDR3 bases are TGTGCCAGCAGCCAAGATGGGCAGAATCAGCCCCAGCATTTT. Translated: CASSQDGQNQPQHF.

This chain connects TRBV21-1 to TRBJ1-4; the D call TRBD1 from the table was never checked on the DNA. TRBV21-1 is reported as a pseudogene. The CDR3 extends over 16 amino acids. The CDR3 nucleotides are TGTGCCAGCAGCACCTTCTGGGACAGAGATAATGAAAAACTGTTTTTT. Its translation is CASSTFWDRDNEKLFF.

This chain links TRBV5-4 with TRBJ2-7; tentative D call: TRBD1 (6 bases). This CDR3 contains 15 residues. Deletions cut 5 bases from V and 6 bases from J, with 21 bases between. Germline V lookup: CDR1 SGHNT, CDR2 YYREEE (reference sequence). The CDR3 spells CASSSAGTWRVEQYF. The DNA for the CDR3 is TGTGCCAGCAGTTCCGCCGGGACATGGCGCGTCGAGCAGTACTTC. The variable domain in full, completed from reference TRBV5-4 and TRBJ2-7, reads ETGVTQSPTHLIKTRGQQVTLRCSSQSGHNTVSWYQQALGQGPQFIFQYYREEENGRGNFPPRFSGLQFPNYSSELNVNALELDDSALYLCASSSAGTWRVEQYFGPGTRLTVT.

The rearrangement links TRBV6-5 to TRBJ1-1, with 8 bases matching TRBD1. The V and J ends lost 6 bases and 4 bases, in that order; junction bases with no gene match: 10. This CDR3 is 15 amino acids long. Germline V CDR1 and CDR2: MNHEY, SVGAGI. The CDR3 DNA follows: TGTGCCAGCAGCGAGAGGACAGGGTTGGGCACTGAAGCTTTCTTT. Amino acid sequence: CASSERTGLGTEAFF.

V gene TRBV27 combines with J gene TRBJ2-7; 10 nucleotides match TRBD2. Germline CDR1 MNHEY, CDR2 SMNVEV (reference sequence). The CDR3 consists of 16 residues. V shed 0 bases and J 0 bases; nucleotides not matched to a gene: 2. The CDR3 DNA sequence: TGTGCCAGCAGTTTATCGGCTAGCGGGAGCTCCTACGAGCAGTACTTC. This sequence encodes CASSLSASGSSYEQYF.

The V call is TRBV19, the J call TRBJ2-7; TRBD1 agrees at 7 bases. With V trimmed by 5 bases and J by 0 bases, 4 bases remained unmatched. Looked up from germline, CDR1 is LNHDA and CDR2 is SQIVND (reference sequence). This CDR3 is 14 amino acids long. This CDR3 is CASSFGQASYEQYF. The CDR3 DNA follows: TGTGCCAGTAGTTTCGGACAGGCCTCCTACGAGCAGTACTTC. Complete variable domain (other parts from reference TRBV19 and TRBJ2-7): DGGITQSPKYLFRKEGQNVTLSCEQNLNHDAMYWYRQDPGQGLRLIYYSQIVNDFQKGDIAEGYSVSREKKESFPLTVTSAQKNPTAFYLCASSFGQASYEQYFGPGTRLTVT.

The chain has TRBV2 and TRBJ2-5; TRBD2 agrees at 8 bases. Germline CDR1 is SNHLY and CDR2 is FYNNEI. The CDR3 extends over 14 amino acids. V gave up 6 bases and J gave up 4 bases; unmatched junction bases: 7. For the CDR3, the DNA is TGTGCCAGCAGCCGACCGGGGGGGGCAGAGACCCAGTACTTC. This sequence encodes CASSRPGGAETQYF.

The V gene is TRBV27, the J gene TRBJ2-7, with D maybe TRBD2 (5 bases). The CDR3 covers 14 residues. Germline V lookup: CDR1 MNHEY, CDR2 SMNVEV (reference sequence). V lost 2 bases to trimming and J lost 3 bases, with 11 bases between them. CDR3 nucleotides: TGTGCCAGCAGTTTAGGGGAGAGGTACTACGAGCAGTACTTC. This gives the protein CASSLGERYYEQYF.

This chain links TRBV10-3 with TRBJ2-3; 9 bases match TRBD2. CDR1 ENHRY and CDR2 SYGVKD come from the germline V gene. J gave up 7 bases and V 7 bases, and 9 bases lay outside the gene matches. This CDR3 has 14 residues. CDR3 DNA: TGTGCCATCATGGCTAAGCGGGAGGTGAATACGCAGTATTTT. This translates into CAIMAKREVNTQYF.

This clone occurred a few times. The chain uses TRBV2 and TRBJ1-2; the D gene is possibly TRBD1 (6 bases). Between the trimmed V and J ends, which lost 6 bases and 6 bases, there was a span of 11 bases. The CDR3 totals 12 residues. Looked up from germline, CDR1 is SNHLY and CDR2 is FYNNEI. The CDR3 nucleotides read TGTGCCAGCAGCGCGGACAGTAATGGCTACACCTTC. Encoded protein: CASSADSNGYTF.

This clone has just a few counts. The chain has TRBV25-1 and TRBJ2-5; 9 bases are shared with TRBD1. The CDR3 extends over 14 amino acids. The germline V gene has CDR1 MGHDK and CDR2 SYGVNS. The trim removed 3 bases at V and 5 bases at J, leaving 4 bases unmatched. This chain's CDR3 is CASSDTGGYETQYF. Here the CDR3 DNA reads TGTGCCAGCAGTGATACAGGGGGCTACGAGACCCAGTACTTC. Drawing the rest from reference TRBV25-1 and TRBJ2-5, the complete variable domain is EADIYQTPRYLVIGTGKKITLECSQTMGHDKMYWYQQDPGMELHLIHYSYGVNSTEKGDLSSESTVSRIRTEHFPLTLESARPSHTSQYLCASSDTGGYETQYFGPGTRLLVL.

The genes are TRBV7-8 and TRBJ1-1, with TRBD1 matching over 11 bases. The junction had 12 bases not matched to a gene; V was cut back by 5 bases and J by 4 bases. CDR1 and CDR2 from the germline V gene are SGHVS and FQNEAQ. This CDR3 spans 17 amino acids. The CDR3 DNA sequence: TGTGCCAGCAGCATGGGACAGGGGGGGCCGATGACCACTGAAGCTTTCTTT. This codes for CASSMGQGGPMTTEAFF.

This clone was seen a few times. This chain uses TRBV6-5 with TRBJ1-1; the D is unclear. The CDR3 runs 14 residues. Germline V gives CDR1 MNHEY, CDR2 SVGAGI. Trimming removed 0 bases at V and 3 bases at J, with 8 bases between. The CDR3 sequence is CASSYSKRDTEAFF. Here the CDR3 DNA reads TGTGCCAGCAGTTACTCGAAGCGAGACACTGAAGCTTTCTTT.

The V call is TRBV6-5, the J call TRBJ2-1; 10 positions agree with TRBD1. J gave up 6 bases and V 6 bases, and 5 bases lay outside the gene matches. CDR1 is MNHEY and CDR2 is SVGAGI in the germline V gene. The CDR3 loop spans 14 amino acids. CDR3 loop: CASRPGQGINEQFF. The CDR3 DNA follows: TGTGCCAGCAGACCGGGACAGGGGATCAATGAGCAGTTCTTC.

The genes are TRBV27 and TRBJ2-7; the match to TRBD1 covers 7 bases. Germline values: CDR1 MNHEY, CDR2 SMNVEV (reference sequence). The CDR3 spans 15 residues. J lost 1 base, V lost 6 bases, and 9 bases had no gene match. The DNA for the CDR3 is TGTGCCAGCAGGAGCTTAGGGGGCGGATCCTACGAGCAGTACTTC. Translation: CASRSLGGGSYEQYF.